These T cell receptor beta chains were read from a single sample in a study of human T cells and chemical hapten exposure. TCRdb redid the calling of the RACE reads with MiXCR, one entry per CDR3 protein. The profile shows around 130,000 distinct CDR3 sequences, roughly 10% of them singletons. Sequencing was performed on whole blood, taken in connection with sensitization to the hapten diphenylcyclopropenone (DPC). All receptors derive from a woman between 50 and 59 years old with alopecia areata. Some clones in this sample may be carry-over from other donors' samples. Both conserved end residues are part of each CDR3. A D gene is named only where the DNA matches it firmly. The size of a clone is reported for some rows only, either as once, few or many, or as a class for expanded clones.

d_call,v_call,j_call,clone_size,cdr3_aa,cdr3_nt
.,TRBV7-6,TRBJ2-3,few,CASSLKPAQGTDTQYF,TGTGCCAGCAGCTTAAAGCCCGCCCAGGGCACAGATACGCAGTATTTT
.,TRBV6-1,TRBJ2-7,many,CASTPRGVSYEQYF,TGTGCCAGCACCCCACGCGGCGTCTCCTACGAGCAGTACTTC
.,TRBV12-3/TRBV12-4,TRBJ1-6,.,CASSLASGTGIDSPLHF,TGTGCCAGCAGTTTAGCGAGCGGAACGGGGATAGACTCACCCCTCCACTTT
.,TRBV29-1,TRBJ1-2,few,CSVEAEDGYTF,TGCAGCGTTGAAGCAGAGGATGGCTACACCTTC
.,TRBV20-1,TRBJ2-1,.,CSARDPGAVMYNEQFF,TGCAGTGCTAGAGACCCGGGGGCGGTGATGTACAATGAGCAGTTCTTC
.,TRBV28,TRBJ1-1,.,CASTPGALNTEAFF,TGTGCCAGCACTCCCGGGGCCCTGAACACTGAAGCTTTCTTT
.,TRBV29-1,TRBJ1-1,few,CSVEDVRGTTEAFF,TGCAGCGTTGAAGATGTCAGGGGTACCACTGAAGCTTTCTTT
TRBD2,TRBV5-1,TRBJ2-3,many,CASSLGLAGAVDTQYF,TGCGCCAGCAGCTTAGGACTAGCGGGGGCTGTGGATACGCAGTATTTT
.,TRBV6-2/TRBV6-3,TRBJ2-3,few,CASRGRGFDSGDTQYF,TGTGCCAGCAGGGGTCGGGGGTTCGACTCCGGAGATACGCAGTATTTT
.,TRBV9,TRBJ2-7,few,CASSVSALDEQYF,TGTGCCAGCAGCGTATCCGCTTTGGACGAGCAGTACTTC
.,TRBV2,TRBJ2-3,.,CASRWGADTQYF,TGTGCCAGCAGATGGGGGGCCGATACGCAGTATTTT
.,TRBV6-2/TRBV6-3,TRBJ2-1,few,CASSYVGGDEQFF,TGTGCCAGCAGTTACGTGGGTGGGGATGAGCAGTTCTTC
.,TRBV7-9,TRBJ1-1,few,CASSLAPLGNTEAFF,TGTGCCAGCAGCTTAGCACCCTTGGGGAACACTGAAGCTTTCTTT
TRBD1,TRBV7-9,TRBJ1-4,many,CASSFGTGGTNEKLFF,TGTGCCAGCAGCTTTGGGACAGGGGGGACTAATGAAAAACTGTTTTTT
.,TRBV13,TRBJ2-3,many,CASSLGFSASDTQYF,TGTGCCAGCAGCTTAGGCTTTAGCGCCTCAGATACGCAGTATTTT
.,TRBV10-2,TRBJ2-5,.,CASSEGARQETQYF,TGCGCCAGCAGTGAAGGGGCCCGACAAGAGACCCAGTACTTC
.,TRBV9,TRBJ1-1,.,CASSSSGTEAFF,TGTGCCAGCAGCTCTAGCGGAACTGAAGCTTTCTTT
.,TRBV27,TRBJ2-1,many,CASSLQGREQFF,TGTGCCAGCAGTTTGCAGGGACGAGAGCAGTTCTTC
TRBD1,TRBV27,TRBJ1-2,few,CASRAGTDYGYTF,TGTGCCAGCAGGGCCGGGACAGACTATGGCTACACCTTC
.,TRBV6-5,TRBJ1-5,.,CASSYGGTGQPQHF,TGTGCCAGCAGTTACGGGGGGACTGGGCAGCCCCAGCATTTT
TRBD1,TRBV29-1,TRBJ1-2,.,CSVDPGQGNGYTF,TGCAGCGTTGATCCCGGACAGGGCAATGGCTACACCTTC
.,TRBV5-1,TRBJ1-2,.,CASSLNRVGYGYTF,TGCGCCAGCAGCTTGAACAGGGTGGGATATGGCTACACCTTC
.,TRBV5-1,TRBJ2-3,few,CASSLDCTDTQYF,TGCGCCAGCAGCCTGGACTGCACAGATACGCAGTATTTT
TRBD2,TRBV10-2,TRBJ2-3,.,CASIPRGGDTQYF,TGCGCCAGCATTCCGCGGGGGGGAGATACGCAGTATTTT
TRBD1,TRBV20-1,TRBJ2-5,many,CSARPTGGATQYF,TGCAGTGCTAGACCGACAGGGGGTGCGACCCAGTACTTC
.,TRBV11-2,TRBJ2-3,.,CASSLEGDSTDTQYF,TGTGCCAGCAGCTTAGAAGGGGACAGCACAGATACGCAGTATTTT
.,TRBV29-1,TRBJ1-5,few,CSAIPGGSNQPQHF,TGCAGCGCCATCCCCGGGGGTAGCAATCAGCCCCAGCATTTT
TRBD2,TRBV4-3,TRBJ2-1,few,CASSQDRLAGVYNEQFF,TGCGCCAGCAGCCAAGATCGACTAGCGGGAGTTTACAATGAGCAGTTCTTC
.,TRBV12-3/TRBV12-4,TRBJ2-6,few,CASSPDSLGANVLTF,TGTGCCAGCAGCCCGGACTCTTTAGGGGCCAACGTCCTGACTTTC
.,TRBV9,TRBJ2-5,many,CASSVADIGGETQYF,TGTGCCAGCAGCGTAGCGGATATAGGGGGAGAGACCCAGTACTTC
.,TRBV15,TRBJ1-4,few,CATSRSNRATNEKLFF,TGTGCCACCAGCAGATCTAACAGAGCAACTAATGAAAAACTGTTTTTT
.,TRBV12-3/TRBV12-4,TRBJ1-1,.,CASSFRTATEAFF,TGTGCCAGCAGTTTCCGGACAGCCACTGAAGCTTTCTTT
.,TRBV5-1,TRBJ2-1,.,CASSLDPNNEQFF,TGCGCCAGCAGCTTGGACCCGAATAATGAGCAGTTCTTC
.,TRBV27,TRBJ1-5,.,CASGQFNQPQHF,TGTGCCAGCGGACAGTTCAATCAGCCCCAGCATTTT
TRBD2,TRBV12-3/TRBV12-4,TRBJ2-1,many,CASSLVDLAGEQFF,TGTGCCAGCAGTTTAGTGGATCTAGCGGGTGAGCAGTTCTTC
.,TRBV20-1,TRBJ2-1,many,CSASYNEQFF,TGCAGTGCTAGCTACAATGAGCAGTTCTTC